The clone carrying this T cell receptor (beta chain) was counted a single time. Methods used by the authors: Amplified reference gene primers provided the basis for estimating nucleated cell counts. Only in-frame clones appear in the TCRdb table, and some are missing; sequencing was by immunoSEQ multiplex PCR. V and J calls and clone size come straight from that table; D and trimming were deduced from the DNA. The sample yields 200,000 to 300,000 clones, about three quarters seen once. The entry originates in a study of blood T cell repertoires in COVID-19. At the level of the study: In each case, the material was cDNA or gDNA derived from T cells, B-cell-depleted T cells, or PBMCs.

V lost 5 bases to trimming and J lost 5 bases; unmatched junction nucleotides: 11. CDR3 length: 15 residues. Germline-derived CDR1 and CDR2 are SGHRS and YFSETQ. This TCR came from an elderly woman with acute or convalescent COVID-19. Material: peripheral blood. This chain joins TRBV5-1 and TRBJ2-7, with 9 bases fitting TRBD1. As DNA, the CDR3 is TGCGCCAGCAGTCCCGGGACAGGGTGGCTGGACGAGCAGTACTTC. Translating it yields CASSPGTGWLDEQYF.